This T cell receptor (beta chain) was found in a study of cytomegalovirus exposure and HLA in healthy donors. Regarding this clone: The target antigen is unknown.

The CDR3 sequence is 14 residues long. V was clipped by 3 bases and J by 4 bases, with 9 bases between them. The germline V gene has CDR1 LNHDA and CDR2 SQIVND (reference sequence). Study observations and caveats: Later analysis placed DRB1 highest and HLA-C lowest in TCR association rates, which differed by HLA locus. Analysis was carried out at a later point, and it linked a missense DCLRE1C variant to TCR beta V- and J-gene trimming.

The study ran its PCR with 60 Vbeta and 13 Jbeta primers. Data came from immunoSEQ multiplex PCR; TCRdb stores just in-frame clones and leaves some out. The profile shows about 130,000 clones, 75% to 90% of them singletons. This TCR was sampled from a man aged 18-30 years in good health and CMV-seropositive. The sequenced sample consisted of PBMCs. V is TRBV19 and J is TRBJ1-4; D is unresolved. The CDR3 DNA is TGTGCCAGTAGTATTCGGGGATTTAATGAAAAACTGTTTTTT. Its translation is CASSIRGFNEKLFF.